A single sample gave rise to the 21 T cell receptor beta chains below, sequenced in a study of blood T cell repertoires in COVID-19. Repertoires were generated with immunoSEQ multiplex PCR, while TCRdb's copy carries only in-frame clones and drops some. Among around 60,000 clones listed, around four fifths were seen once. Sequences were obtained from peripheral blood. The receptor set was obtained from a woman of 80 years or more with acute or convalescent COVID-19.

The V call is TRBV5-1, the J call TRBJ2-3, with TRBD2 matching over 14 bases. Germline values: CDR1 SGHRS, CDR2 YFSETQ. The ends lost 4 bases at V and 6 bases at J; junction bases unmatched: 7. This CDR3 has 16 residues. CDR3 region: CASSETSGGAEDTQYF. The CDR3 bases are TGCGCCAGCAGCGAGACTAGCGGGGGGGCAGAGGATACGCAGTATTTT.

This clone was seen once. The identical CDR3 is also encoded by other nucleotide sequences in the sample. The chain links TRBV6-6 to TRBJ1-5; D is unclear. Germline-derived CDR1 and CDR2 are MNHNY and SVGAGI (reference sequence). The CDR3 spans 13 residues. Trimming took 1 base from V and 7 from J, leaving 8 bases between them. CDR3 coding DNA: TGTGCCAGCAGTTACTACGGGGAGCAGCCCCAGCATTTT. Translation: CASSYYGEQPQHF.

This chain connects TRBV25-1 to TRBJ1-4; no clear D. The V gene lost 4 bases and the J gene lost 5 bases, with 5 bases spanning the gap. Germline V gene lookup returns CDR1 MGHDK and CDR2 SYGVNS. The CDR3 is made up of 12 amino acids. In nucleotides, the CDR3 is TGTGCCAGCAGTGCCCCGAATGAAAAACTGTTTTTT. It is translated as CASSAPNEKLFF.

Turning to this clone: A junction boundary mismatches the germline segment, possibly from a read error. V is TRBV29-1 and J is TRBJ1-4, with D unclear. CDR1 and CDR2 (germline): SQVTM, ANQGSEA. The CDR3 is made up of 13 amino acids. The CDR3 DNA sequence: TGCAGCGTTGAGCCGGCAACTAATGAAAACCTGTTTTTT. Translating gives CSVEPATNENLFF.

CDR3 protein: CAWSSPSDRFSYEQYF. CDR3 nucleotides: TGTGCCTGGAGTTCCCCCTCGGACAGATTTTCCTACGAGCAGTACTTC. The chain has TRBV30 and TRBJ2-7; TRBD1 is a possible D gene (6 bases). With 2 bases removed from V and 1 base from J, the gap between germline ends came to 18 bases. The CDR3 spans 16 residues. Germline CDR1 GTSNPN, CDR2 SVGIG (reference sequence).

The chain couples TRBV7-8 to TRBJ2-3, with D hard to call. This CDR3 contains 13 residues. CDR1 and CDR2 from the germline V gene are SGHVS and FQNEAQ. The germline V and J ends were trimmed by 8 bases and 0 bases, with 9 bases remaining between them. As DNA, the CDR3 is TGTGCCAGCCTTGGAGCAAGCACAGATACGCAGTATTTT. It codes for CASLGASTDTQYF.

This clone was counted a few times. This chain joins TRBV7-9 and TRBJ2-2; D is unclear. Germline CDR1 is SEHNR and CDR2 is FQNEAQ (reference sequence). CDR3 length: 16 residues. V was shortened by 2 bases and J by 0 bases, with 10 bases between the two germline ends. DNA of the CDR3: TGTGCCAGCAGCTTATTGGCCGTTTCGAACACCGGGGAGCTGTTTTTT. Residues: CASSLLAVSNTGELFF.

This chain connects TRBV5-4 to TRBJ1-3, with D unresolved. This CDR3 comprises 15 residues. The germline gives CDR1 SGHNT, CDR2 YYREEE (reference sequence). V was clipped by 4 bases and J by 3 bases, with 14 bases between them. CDR3 residues: CASSPGGKSGNTIYF. In DNA form, the CDR3 reads TGTGCCAGCAGCCCCGGAGGCAAAAGTGGAAACACCATATATTTT.

The chain recombines TRBV6-5 with TRBJ2-7, with 10 positions matching TRBD1. The CDR3 has 13 amino acids. Trimming at V came to 7 bases and at J to 4 bases, leaving 4 bases not matched to a gene. Looked up from germline, CDR1 is MNHEY and CDR2 is SVGAGI. Written as DNA, the CDR3 is TGTGCCAGCAAGGGACAGGGGTCATACGAGCAGTACTTC. It translates to CASKGQGSYEQYF.

The J gene is TRBJ1-2, the V gene TRBV5-6; perhaps TRBD1 as D (5 bases). Germline V gives CDR1 SGHDT, CDR2 YYEEEE. The germline V and J ends were trimmed by 1 base and 4 bases, with 14 bases remaining between them. The CDR3 is made up of 15 amino acids. The CDR3 here is CASSLKRGGVYGYTF. The CDR3 DNA reads as TGTGCCAGCAGCTTGAAGCGGGGCGGAGTCTATGGCTACACCTTC.

J is TRBJ2-7 and V is TRBV6-5, with 8 bases lining up with TRBD1. Germline V lookup: CDR1 MNHEY, CDR2 SVGAGI. J lost 3 bases, V lost 2 bases, and 0 bases had no gene match. The CDR3 totals 13 residues. The CDR3 sequence is CASSYDRGYEQYF. Here the CDR3 DNA reads TGTGCCAGCAGTTACGACAGGGGCTACGAGCAGTACTTC.

This clone was counted once. The chain couples TRBV5-5 to TRBJ2-7; 10 nucleotides match TRBD2. The ends lost 1 base at V and 7 bases at J; junction bases unmatched: 8. Germline values: CDR1 SGHKS, CDR2 YYEKEE (reference sequence). The CDR3 is made up of 15 amino acids. CDR3 protein: CASSLMSSGSGEQYF. CDR3 nucleotides: TGTGCCAGCAGCTTGATGTCTAGCGGGAGTGGGGAGCAGTACTTC.

The rearrangement uses TRBV4-1 and TRBJ2-2; a weak D match, TRBD2 (6 bases). Germline-derived CDR1 and CDR2 are MGHRA and YSYEKL. The CDR3 covers 13 residues. Trimming took off 6 bases at V and 3 bases at J, with 8 bases between the two ends. The CDR3 loop reads CASSRGDTGELFF. The CDR3 nucleotides are TGCGCCAGCAGTCGCGGGGACACCGGGGAGCTGTTTTTT.

The rearrangement uses TRBV5-1 and TRBJ2-2, with 7 nucleotides matching TRBD1. This CDR3 contains 14 residues. J lost 4 bases, V lost 2 bases, and 2 bases had no gene match. Germline assignment: CDR1 SGHRS and CDR2 YFSETQ. For the CDR3, the DNA is TGCGCCAGCAGCTTTACAGGGGCCACCGGGGAGCTGTTTTTT. Translation gives CASSFTGATGELFF. Looking up the rest from reference TRBV5-1 and TRBJ2-2 gives the full variable domain: KAGVTQTPRYLIKTRGQQVTLSCSPISGHRSVSWYQQTPGQGLQFLFEYFSETQRNKGNFPGRFSGRQFSNSRSEMNVSTLELGDSALYLCASSFTGATGELFFGEGSRLTVL.

This clone turned up a few times. The chain links TRBV14 to TRBJ2-3; D remains unclear. Germline V gene lookup returns CDR1 SGHDN and CDR2 FVKESK. The CDR3 has 15 residues. Trimming cost V 5 bases and J 1 base, with 13 bases left between them. For the CDR3, the DNA is TGTGCCAGCAGCGGGCAGATGTATGGCACAGATACGCAGTATTTT. It specifies CASSGQMYGTDTQYF. The complete variable domain, with remaining parts taken from reference TRBV14 and TRBJ2-3, reads EAGVTQFPSHSVIEKGQTVTLRCDPISGHDNLYWYRRVMGKEIKFLLHFVKESKQDESGMPNNRFLAERTGGTYSTLKVQPAELEDSGVYFCASSGQMYGTDTQYFGPGTRLTVL.

This rearrangement joins TRBV29-1 to TRBJ2-7; 11 bases align to TRBD1. The CDR3 consists of 16 residues. V shed 3 bases, J shed 2 bases, and the junction held 9 bases outside the gene matches. CDR1 and CDR2 (germline): SQVTM, ANQGSEA. Written as DNA, the CDR3 is TGCAGCGTTGAGGGAGTGAGGGACAGGGGGACCTACGAGCAGTACTTC. It yields the protein CSVEGVRDRGTYEQYF.

This chain's CDR3 is CASGGQGLYEQYF. The CDR3 nucleotides are TGTGCCTCCGGGGGACAGGGTTTATACGAGCAGTACTTC. The chain is built from TRBV30 and TRBJ2-7; 9 positions match TRBD1. This CDR3 has 13 amino acids. V shed 7 bases, J shed 4 bases, and the junction held 8 bases outside the gene matches. Per germline, CDR1 GTSNPN and CDR2 SVGIG (reference sequence).

This chain joins TRBV28 and TRBJ2-2; 8 nucleotides align to TRBD1. Germline trimming cut 2 bases from V and 4 bases from J; bases unmatched to any gene: 3. This CDR3 is 15 amino acids long. Per germline, CDR1 MDHEN and CDR2 SYDVKM. In DNA form, the CDR3 reads TGTGCCAGCAGTTTAAGGACAGGGTTCACCGGGGAGCTGTTTTTT. Its translation is CASSLRTGFTGELFF. Complete variable domain (other parts from reference TRBV28 and TRBJ2-2): DVKVTQSSRYLVKRTGEKVFLECVQDMDHENMFWYRQDPGLGLRLIYFSYDVKMKEKGDIPEGYSVSREKKERFSLILESASTNQTSMYLCASSLRTGFTGELFFGEGSRLTVL.

This sequence joins TRBV7-2 and TRBJ1-4, with D hard to call. CDR1 SGHTA and CDR2 FQGNSA come from the germline V gene. Trimming stripped 0 bases from V and 5 bases from J, with 13 bases between. This CDR3 contains 16 residues. DNA for the CDR3: TGTGCCAGCAGCTTAGCAACGGCGGCTGGCAATGAAAAACTGTTTTTT. As protein: CASSLATAAGNEKLFF.

CDR3 in DNA: TGTGCCAGCAGTTACTCCAGGGGTAGTTACAATGAGCAGTTCTTC. This translates into CASSYSRGSYNEQFF. The genes are TRBV6-5 and TRBJ2-1, with D perhaps TRBD1 (6 bases). Germline-derived CDR1 and CDR2 are MNHEY and SVGAGI. Trimming removed 0 bases at V and 4 bases at J, with 10 bases between. The CDR3 has 15 residues.

The sample holds a few counts of this clone. The rearrangement links TRBV12-2 to TRBJ2-1; TRBD2, the D gene given by the table, was not confirmed from the DNA. TRBV12-2 corresponds to a pseudogene. The CDR3 runs 16 residues. The CDR3 DNA reads TGTGCAAGTCGCCCGGGGGCTAGCGGGAGCAACAATGAGCAGTTCTTC. Its translation: CASRPGASGSNNEQFF.